What follows describes a single T cell receptor beta chain. This clone was seen a few times. The antigen this receptor binds is unknown. No base-level quality is on record; no much larger clone is a single base apart. The immunoSEQ Assay, a bias-controlled multiplex PCR, was used to amplify TCRbeta CDR3 regions from genomic DNA. In the authors' own workflow: Nucleated cell counts per sample were estimated from amplification of reference gene primers within the assay. To quantify the absolute abundance of each unique TCRbeta CDR3 rearrangement, sequence reads were collapsed and filtered. For each sample, productive Simpson clonality was calculated as the square root of Simpson's diversity index over productive rearrangements. Not all clones reach the TCRdb copy of this immuneACCESS table, which keeps in-frame sequences only. Checked studies attribute under half of the gap to unresolved V genes and leave the rest unexplained. That table furnishes V, J and clone size, whereas the DNA furnished D and trimming. Present in this sample are 180,000 or so clones, roughly 86% of which were seen just once. Together, the top ten hold roughly 2.9% of the sample.

The CDR3, cysteine through phenylalanine, is 14 amino acids long. Only the CDR3 DNA is retained, 42 bases long and in frame from the first base. Between the V and J ends, shortened by 1 base and 7 bases respectively, the junction contains 11 bases. From a lookup of the germline V gene, CDR1 and CDR2 are SGHNT and YENEEA. The sample originates from a study of blood T cell repertoires in COVID-19 (dated by TCRdb to about 2020). Regarding the complete study: The collaborator samples originated in the United States, Italy and Spain and spanned the acute and convalescent phases of COVID-19. The material from the prospective study consisted of cDNA or gDNA derived from T cells, B-cell-depleted T cells, or PBMCs. Deeply sampled blood TCRbeta repertoires from subjects exposed to, actively infected with, or recovered from COVID-19 were included in the dataset. The repertoires were released in a freely available public database intended as a resource for research on the immune response to SARS-CoV-2. Samples were obtained from the ongoing ImmuneRACE study (first 160 participants) and from about 1,300 subjects provided by 6 global collaborators. The sample metadata nearly always contained a de-identified subject ID, COVID-19 status, age in years and sex. Where HLA class I and class II types were available, the types were taken from metadata supplied by the sample provider, not from assay-based typing. Study-wide conclusions, independent of this receptor: Clinical and demographic metadata were provided uncurated, with the amount varying by source and participant.

Collaborating institutions collected whole blood in K2EDTA tubes following their own protocols. For TCRbeta analysis, collaborator samples were shipped as frozen whole blood, as isolated PBMCs, or as DNA extracted from either sample type. Recombination linked TRBV11-3 to TRBJ2-1; perhaps TRBD2 is the D gene, with 5 bases matching. The receptor's source is a woman aged 30 to 39 with active or convalescent COVID-19. The sequenced sample was peripheral blood. The sequenced DNA is TGTGCCAGCAGCTTAGTGGTAGCGAAAAATGAGCAGTTCTTC. Its coded protein is CASSLVVAKNEQFF.